These 5 T cell receptor beta chains share one sample of origin, sequenced in a study of molecular identifiers for immune sequencing clone quantification. TCRdb called the PCR reads again in MiXCR, with one record for every CDR3 protein. This sample has 300,000 to 400,000 distinct CDR3 sequences, with 24% found just once. Sequenced sample: naive CD8+ T cells from blood, with Jurkat cell RNA spiked in. Sample subset: FACS-sorted CD8+CD4-CCR7+CD45RA+ naive T cells. These receptors all come from a human donor in good health. Some libraries in this study had Jurkat cell RNA spiked in.

This clonotype was observed a few times. A junction end diverges from the germline sequence, so it may reflect a read error. This rearrangement joins TRBV6-1 to TRBJ1-4, with unresolved D. CDR3 size: 14 residues. Germline V gene sequence: CDR1 MNHNS, CDR2 SASEGT. In nucleotides, the CDR3 is TGTGCCAGCAGTGAAGTTGGCATTTTTGAACAACTGTTTTTT. This encodes CASSEVGIFEQLFF.

Comment on this clonotype: A much larger clone differs by one base, so this may be a read error. The missing conserved phenylalanine or tryptophan at the end of this CDR3 makes a read error likely. The chain couples TRBV28 to TRBJ2-7; D gene unclear. The germline CDR1 and CDR2 sequences are MDHEN and SYDVKM. CDR3 length: 13 amino acids. V was cut by 3 bases and J by 4 bases, with 10 bases left in between. The CDR3 nucleotides read TGTGCCAGCAGTTTTCCCTTTCCTTACGAGCAGTACATC. Its translation is CASSFPFPYEQYI.

The table lists this clonotype with many counts. The gene calls are TRBV29-1 and TRBJ2-3; 7 nucleotides align to TRBD2. The CDR3 length is 17 residues. Germline V gene sequence: CDR1 SQVTM, CDR2 ANQGSEA. The V gene end was trimmed by 5 bases and the J gene end by 2 bases; junction bases not matched to a gene: 16. The CDR3 DNA sequence: TGCAGCGTTCCCGCCCCTGGGGGACTAAAGTCCACAGATACGCAGTATTTT. Residues: CSVPAPGGLKSTDTQYF.

This clonotype has only a few counts. J is TRBJ1-3 and V is TRBV29-1; no reliable D call. Per germline, CDR1 SQVTM and CDR2 ANQGSEA. V was trimmed by 6 bases and J by 0 bases, leaving 12 bases between them. This CDR3 is built from 14 residues. This chain's CDR3 is CSVSTQSSGNTIYF. CDR3 nucleotides: TGCAGCGTCTCAACACAGAGCTCTGGAAACACCATATATTTT.

The rearrangement links TRBV6-1 to TRBJ2-3, with 7 bases that match TRBD2. The V segment lost 4 bases and the J segment 4 bases; nucleotides outside the gene matches: 14. This CDR3 has 17 amino acids. From germline, CDR1 is MNHNS and CDR2 SASEGT. The DNA for the CDR3 is TGTGCCAGCAGTGGTGGCTGGGGGGGAGAGCTTTCAGATACGCAGTATTTT. Its protein product is CASSGGWGGELSDTQYF.